One sample yielded the 32 T cell receptor beta chains listed below, sequenced in a study of Graves' ophthalmopathy and Graves' hyperthyroidism. TCR beta CDR3 regions were amplified from RNA transcripts. HTBI primers served in a first-round RT-PCR, which a second-round multiplex PCR followed. TCRdb analysed the multiplex PCR reads with MiXCR anew, one entry per CDR3 protein. Here the sample spans some 410,000 distinct CDR3 sequences, around a fifth being singletons. Input material: peripheral blood. These TCRs come from a woman in her late teens or twenties with stable Graves' hyperthyroidism.

Many counts were recorded for this clonotype. The V and J genes are TRBV27 and TRBJ2-5; 9 nucleotides agree with TRBD1. Germline lookup yields CDR1 MNHEY and CDR2 SMNVEV (reference sequence). V lost 4 bases and J lost 4; bases outside the gene matches: 7. The CDR3 totals 15 residues. The chain's CDR3 is CASSSTGTGLETQYF. For the CDR3, the DNA is TGTGCCAGCAGTTCAACCGGGACAGGGCTAGAGACCCAGTACTTC.

The chain recombines TRBV30 with TRBJ2-7; tentatively, D is TRBD2 (5 bases). Germline V CDR1 and CDR2: GTSNPN, SVGIG (reference sequence). V was clipped by 5 bases and J by 4 bases, with 12 bases between them. The CDR3 is made up of 12 amino acids. The CDR3: CAWGGRVYEQYF. The CDR3 nucleotides are TGTGCCTGGGGAGGTAGAGTGTACGAGCAGTACTTC.

In the case of this clonotype: This may be a read error: a much more frequent sequence differs by one nucleotide. The chain joins TRBV6-1 to TRBJ2-2; the D is unclear. Deletions cut 7 bases from V and 6 bases from J, with 9 bases between. This CDR3 has 12 residues. Germline CDR1 MNHNS, CDR2 SASEGT. DNA for the CDR3: TGTGCCAGCATCACAAACGCCGGGGAGCTGTTTTTT. This encodes CASITNAGELFF.

This clonotype was counted ten times or more. The chain combines TRBV6-1 with TRBJ2-2, with TRBD1 as a possible D gene (6 bases). This CDR3 region has 16 residues. Germline-derived CDR1 and CDR2 are MNHNS and SASEGT. V lost 7 bases and J 0 bases, leaving 15 bases between the germline ends. The CDR3 DNA reads as TGTGCCAGCACCCCAGGGGCCCTCGCGAACACCGGGGAGCTGTTTTTT. This encodes CASTPGALANTGELFF.

The J gene is TRBJ1-2, the V gene TRBV11-2, with 10 positions matching TRBD1. The CDR3 sequence is 17 residues long. V trimming: 5 bases; J trimming: 4 bases; junction bases outside the gene matches: 13. In germline, CDR1 is SGHAT, CDR2 FQNNGV. The CDR3 is CASSRLSGTGDTYGYTF. The DNA for the CDR3 is TGTGCCAGCAGCCGACTTTCCGGGACAGGGGACACCTATGGCTACACCTTC.

Many counts were recorded for this clonotype. The rearrangement links TRBV6-5 to TRBJ2-5; no clear D. Germline assignment: CDR1 MNHEY and CDR2 SVGAGI. This CDR3 region has 13 residues. With 1 base removed from V and 5 bases from J, the gap between germline ends came to 8 bases. CDR3 bases: TGTGCCAGCAGTTACTTCATCTCGGAGACCCAGTACTTC. Protein product: CASSYFISETQYF.

This clonotype showed up many times. V gene TRBV7-8 combines with J gene TRBJ1-1; D gene uncertain. CDR1 is SGHVS, CDR2 FQNEAQ, per germline. The length of the CDR3 is 15 residues. Between the trimmed V and J ends, which lost 9 bases and 5 bases, there was a span of 22 bases. The chain's CDR3 is CASRYTVSGKTEAFF. DNA of the CDR3: TGTGCCAGTCGATATACGGTTTCGGGTAAAACTGAAGCTTTCTTT.

The table lists this clonotype with many counts. The chain recombines TRBV5-1 with TRBJ1-1, with D possibly being TRBD1 (6 bases). The CDR3 contains 16 residues. Per the germline V gene, CDR1 is SGHRS and CDR2 is YFSETQ. With 0 bases removed from V and 3 bases from J, the gap between germline ends came to 15 bases. The CDR3 DNA reads TGCGCCAGCAGCTTGGGGGCAGGGGTACTGGACACTGAAGCTTTCTTT. It yields the protein CASSLGAGVLDTEAFF.

This clonotype was found many times. The chain combines TRBV5-1 with TRBJ1-1; D is unresolved. The CDR3 consists of 11 residues. Trimming pared 4 bases from V and 6 bases from J, leaving 7 bases between. In germline, CDR1 is SGHRS, CDR2 YFSETQ. The CDR3 sequence: CASSVGSEAFF. CDR3 nucleotides: TGCGCCAGCAGCGTGGGGTCTGAAGCTTTCTTT.

This clonotype was counted ten times or more. In DNA, the CDR3 is TGTGCCAGCCCTCAGGGGAGGGCGGTTCAGCCCCAGCATTTT. This sequence encodes CASPQGRAVQPQHF. This chain connects TRBV28 to TRBJ1-5, with D possibly matching TRBD1 (6 bases). The CDR3 totals 14 residues. V gave up 8 bases and J gave up 6 bases, with 17 bases separating them. Germline V gene lookup returns CDR1 MDHEN and CDR2 SYDVKM.

This clonotype came up many times. V gene TRBV28 combines with J gene TRBJ2-7, with D possibly being TRBD2 (6 bases). Germline V gives CDR1 MDHEN, CDR2 SYDVKM. This CDR3 spans 15 amino acids. Trimming removed 2 bases at V and 0 bases at J, with 11 bases between. The CDR3 loop reads CASSLLQGGSYEQYF. The CDR3 DNA reads TGTGCCAGCAGTTTACTCCAGGGAGGCTCCTACGAGCAGTACTTC.

In its sample, this clonotype was seen many times. This chain connects TRBV20-1 to TRBJ2-7; a weak D match, TRBD1 (6 bases). This CDR3 is 14 amino acids long. V gave up 5 bases and J gave up 3 bases, with 17 bases separating them. Germline CDR1 and CDR2: DFQATT and SNEGSKA (reference sequence). The CDR3 DNA reads TGCAGTGCTCCACAGGGACGGAACCTCTACGAGCAGTACTTC. Protein product: CSAPQGRNLYEQYF.

The sample holds many counts of this clonotype. The chain couples TRBV18 to TRBJ2-7; D unresolved. This CDR3 region has 13 residues. V lost 0 bases and J lost 2, with 5 bases in between. CDR1 is KGHSH and CDR2 is LQKENI in the germline V gene. CDR3 DNA: TGTGCCAGCTCACCACCGACAACCTACGAGCAGTACTTC. It translates to CASSPPTTYEQYF.

This chain links TRBV29-1 with TRBJ1-2; D not certain. The CDR3 spans 15 residues. The germline CDR1 and CDR2 sequences are SQVTM and ANQGSEA. Trimming removed 1 base at V and 5 bases at J, with 17 bases between. DNA for the CDR3: TGCAGCGTTGAAGTTAGCAGGCCCTCAGGTTATGGCTACACCTTC. Its translation is CSVEVSRPSGYGYTF.

This chain's CDR3 is CASSRMSSYEQYF. The CDR3 DNA is TGTGCCAGCAGCCGAATGAGCTCCTACGAGCAGTACTTC. This chain joins TRBV3-1 and TRBJ2-7, with D uncertain. CDR1 and CDR2 from the germline V gene are LGHDT and YNNKEL (reference sequence). The V end was cut by 4 bases, the J end by 0 bases, with 7 bases between. This CDR3 is built from 13 residues.

This rearrangement joins TRBV25-1 to TRBJ2-7; TRBD1 might be the D (6 bases). The CDR3 runs 15 residues. V gave up 1 base and J gave up 4 bases, with 14 bases separating them. From germline, CDR1 is MGHDK and CDR2 SYGVNS. CDR3 residues: CASSESGTISYEQYF. CDR3 bases: TGTGCCAGCAGTGAATCCGGGACAATATCATACGAGCAGTACTTC.

There are many counts of this clonotype. The gene calls are TRBV9 and TRBJ2-2; D remains ambiguous. The germline V and J ends were trimmed by 0 bases and 6 bases, with 6 bases remaining between them. This CDR3 has 13 amino acids. Germline V gene data show CDR1 as SGDLS and CDR2 as YYNGEE. In DNA, the CDR3 is TGTGCCAGCAGCGTAGGTGGTTCCGGGGAGCTGTTTTTT. As protein: CASSVGGSGELFF.

In its sample, this clonotype was seen many times. The J gene is TRBJ2-5, the V gene TRBV12-3 or TRBV12-4; D unclear. V was clipped by 6 bases and J by 5 bases, with 13 bases between them. The CDR3 has 13 residues. This chain's CDR3 is CASSQRSLETQYF. The DNA for the CDR3 is TGTGCCAGCAGCCAAAGGAGCCTGGAGACCCAGTACTTC.

The CDR3 spells CASSIPGQLMNTEAFF. CDR3 bases: TGTGCCAGCAGTATACCGGGACAGCTCATGAACACTGAAGCTTTCTTT. V and J are TRBV28 and TRBJ1-1, with 7 nucleotides matching TRBD1. Unmatched junction bases numbered 9, after V lost 5 bases and J lost 0 bases. The CDR3 extends over 16 amino acids. Germline V gives CDR1 MDHEN, CDR2 SYDVKM.

There are many counts of this clonotype. The rearrangement links TRBV6-5 to TRBJ2-7; D possibly corresponds to TRBD1 (5 bases). Trimming pared 2 bases from V and 5 bases from J, leaving 16 bases between. CDR1 and CDR2 from the germline V gene are MNHEY and SVGAGI. CDR3 length: 15 amino acids. CDR3 bases: TGTGCCAGCAGTTACATATCAGGGTCTCGCGACGAGCAGTACTTC. Amino acids: CASSYISGSRDEQYF.

The rearrangement uses TRBV24-1 and TRBJ2-7; D is ambiguous. From germline, CDR1 is KGHDR and CDR2 SFDVKD. Trimming took off 9 bases at V and 1 base at J, with 12 bases between the two ends. This CDR3 is built from 13 residues. This CDR3 reads CATVARNSYEQYF. The CDR3 DNA reads TGTGCCACCGTGGCGCGGAATTCCTACGAGCAGTACTTC.

There are many counts of this clonotype. CDR3 DNA: TGCAGTGCTAGGGACAGGGTGAGCAATCAGCCCCAGCATTTT. Protein product: CSARDRVSNQPQHF. This rearrangement joins TRBV20-1 to TRBJ1-5; TRBD1 matches 8 bases. This CDR3 is built from 14 residues. J was trimmed by 1 base and V by 3 bases; bases with no gene match: 2. Germline loops: CDR1 DFQATT, CDR2 SNEGSKA (reference sequence).

This clonotype came up many times. V is TRBV28 and J is TRBJ1-5, with D unresolved. V was pared by 6 bases and J by 3 bases, with 6 bases between. The germline V gene has CDR1 MDHEN and CDR2 SYDVKM. CDR3 size: 12 residues. This CDR3 is CASRWFNQPQHF. CDR3 bases: TGTGCCAGCAGGTGGTTCAATCAGCCCCAGCATTTT.

The chain has TRBV6-2 or TRBV6-3 and TRBJ2-7; 10 bases match TRBD2. CDR1 MNHEY and CDR2 SVGEGT come from the germline V gene. With V trimmed by 6 bases and J by 5 bases, 4 bases remained unmatched. This CDR3 has 13 amino acids. The CDR3 protein is CASRPTSGNEQYF. Written as DNA, the CDR3 is TGTGCCAGCAGGCCAACTAGCGGGAACGAGCAGTACTTC.

About this clonotype: Since a much larger clone is just one base distant, this may be a read error. The rearrangement links TRBV6-4 to TRBJ2-5, with 7 nucleotides matching TRBD1. The CDR3 sequence is 15 residues long. Germline CDR1 is MRHNA and CDR2 is SNTAGT. The CDR3 protein is CSSSPSRHRGETQYF. Here the CDR3 DNA reads TGTTCCAGCAGTCCCTCGCGACACAGGGGAGAGACCCAGTACTTC.

Comments on this clonotype: Being one base from a much bigger clone, this may be a read error. The chain joins TRBV29-1 to TRBJ2-2; D possibly corresponds to TRBD1 (7 bases). Germline values: CDR1 SQVTM, CDR2 ANQGSEA. This CDR3 is built from 14 residues. The DNA of the CDR3 is TGCAGCGTCGGAGGGGGCGTTAGAACCGGGGAGCTGTCTTTT. The encoded protein is CSVGGGVRTGELSF.

This clonotype was seen repeatedly, ten times or more. In DNA form, the CDR3 reads TGTGCCAGCGCCACCGCTAACCAAGCGTACGAGCAGTACTTC. The encoded protein is CASATANQAYEQYF. The V call is TRBV12-3 or TRBV12-4, the J call TRBJ2-7; D is undetermined. V lost 8 bases to trimming and J lost 4 bases, with 18 bases between them. This CDR3 contains 14 residues.

Details on this clonotype: It may be a read error: a sequence one base away is much more abundant. The chain recombines TRBV14 with TRBJ2-7; 8 bases agree with TRBD1. Germline CDR1 and CDR2: SGHDN and FVKESK. V lost 5 bases to trimming and J lost 2 bases; unmatched junction nucleotides: 8. The CDR3 loop spans 15 amino acids. The CDR3 DNA reads TGTGCCAGCAGCGCCTGGGGGACAGGTCCCTACGAGCAGTACGTC. Protein sequence: CASSAWGTGPYEQYV.

This clonotype was observed a handful of times. V gene TRBV4-1 combines with J gene TRBJ1-2; the match to TRBD1 covers 9 bases. The CDR3 is 14 amino acids. The germline CDR1 and CDR2 sequences are MGHRA and YSYEKL. The V and J ends lost 2 bases and 8 bases, in that order; junction bases with no gene match: 6. The CDR3 region has the DNA TGCGCCAGCAGCCAACCTCAGGACAGGGGCGGCTACACCTTC. Its protein product is CASSQPQDRGGYTF.

Comment on this clonotype: A read error may be the cause here, since a much bigger clone is one base away. The rearrangement links TRBV30 to TRBJ1-5; 7 bases are shared with TRBD1. CDR1 and CDR2 from the germline V gene are GTSNPN and SVGIG (reference sequence). This CDR3 is 14 amino acids long. For the CDR3, the DNA is TGTGCCTGGAGAGGGGACAGAAGCAATCAGCCCAAGCATTTT. Translation gives CAWRGDRSNQPKHF.

The chain links TRBV7-3 to TRBJ2-6; D not certain. Per the germline V gene, CDR1 is SGHTA and CDR2 is FQGTGA. The CDR3 loop spans 16 amino acids. V shed 4 bases and J shed 4 bases, with 14 bases lying between them. The CDR3 region is CASSSGLDGGANVLTF. The CDR3 DNA is TGTGCCAGCAGCTCAGGATTGGATGGAGGGGCCAACGTCCTGACTTTC.

The V and J genes are TRBV6-5 and TRBJ2-2; D not resolved. Germline-derived CDR1 and CDR2 are MNHEY and SVGAGI. This CDR3 is built from 14 residues. Trimming cost V 2 bases and J 6 bases, with 10 bases left between them. The CDR3: CASSYGLRPGELFF. The CDR3, as DNA: TGTGCCAGCAGTTACGGTCTGCGGCCCGGGGAGCTGTTTTTT.